The source of this T cell receptor (beta chain) is a study of the immune and genomic landscape of osteosarcoma. Points from the study as a whole: Average productive clonality was roughly 0.099, with a maximum of 0.3. Roughly five cases had one hyperexpanded dominant clone and under 100 clonotypes. No matched normal tissue; external skin and blood data served as benchmarks.

Poor-prognosis osteosarcoma patients supplied post-treatment primary, local recurrence and metastasis tumor specimens. Profiling relied on immunoSEQ multiplex PCR, and the TCRdb table lists in-frame clones only, not all of them. The sample records more than 1,100 clones, roughly 66% being singletons. This clone appeared a few times. Its target is not known. The germline CDR1 and CDR2 sequences are PRHDT and FYEKMQ (reference sequence). This CDR3 comprises 15 residues. V was pared by 4 bases and J by 0 bases, with 13 bases between. The chain couples TRBV13 to TRBJ2-7; maybe TRBD1 (6 bases). Input material: metastatic tumor tissue from the lung. The receptor was isolated from a woman aged 25-40 years with osteosarcoma. The CDR3 reads CASSSRGLPSYEQYF. CDR3 sequence (DNA): TGTGCCAGCAGCTCCAGGGGCCTACCCTCCTACGAGCAGTACTTC.